The 22 T cell receptor beta chains given below trace back to one sample, sequenced in a study of CD8 T cells in Susac syndrome. An input of 0.5 to 1 ug of RNA was subjected to reverse transcription using random hexamers. One entry per CDR3 protein, called by TCRdb with MiXCR from the immunoSEQ multiplex PCR reads. The sample has hundreds of thousands of distinct CDR3 sequences; around 83% are singletons. Sequencing input: CD8+ T cells from PBMCs. The receptors here all came from a human donor with multiple sclerosis.

The J gene is TRBJ2-7, the V gene TRBV27; D possibly uses TRBD1 or TRBD2 (5 bases each). The V end lost 6 bases, the J end lost 2 bases, and 26 bases lay between the germline ends. Germline V lookup: CDR1 MNHEY, CDR2 SMNVEV (reference sequence). This CDR3 has 18 amino acids. CDR3 region: CASSLTLRRDGNTYEQYF. The CDR3 region has the DNA TGTGCCAGCAGCCTCACCCTTAGACGGGACGGCAACACCTACGAGCAGTACTTC.

V and J are TRBV27 and TRBJ2-1; D possibly corresponds to TRBD2 (5 bases). Per the germline V gene, CDR1 is MNHEY and CDR2 is SMNVEV (reference sequence). The CDR3 is 16 amino acids. The V gene lost 2 bases and the J gene lost 4 bases, with 15 bases spanning the gap. DNA of the CDR3: TGTGCCAGCAGTTTACTTCTGGGAGAAGAGTACAATGAGCAGTTCTTC. Amino acid sequence: CASSLLLGEEYNEQFF.

The gene calls are TRBV30 and TRBJ2-1; the match to TRBD1 covers 11 bases. V lost 2 bases, J lost 7 bases, and 4 bases stayed unmatched. The CDR3 loop spans 14 amino acids. Germline V gives CDR1 GTSNPN, CDR2 SVGIG (reference sequence). The CDR3 nucleotides are TGTGCCTGGAGTACAGGGACAGGGGGTAATGAGCAGTTCTTC. Translation: CAWSTGTGGNEQFF.

The CDR3 loop reads CASTPHGGEQFF. The CDR3 region has the DNA TGTGCCAGCACGCCCCACGGGGGTGAGCAGTTCTTC. The chain couples TRBV12-3 or TRBV12-4 to TRBJ2-1; D might be TRBD2 (6 bases). V lost 7 bases and J lost 9, with 13 bases in between. The CDR3 totals 12 residues.

V usage is TRBV20-1 and J usage is TRBJ2-7; 8 bases are shared with TRBD1. The V and J ends lost 0 bases and 2 bases, in that order; junction bases with no gene match: 3. This CDR3 region has 14 residues. Germline V gene lookup returns CDR1 DFQATT and CDR2 SNEGSKA (reference sequence). The CDR3 coding sequence is TGCAGTGCTAGAGATGCCAGGGGGCCCTACGAGCAGTACTTC. This translates into CSARDARGPYEQYF.

The V call is TRBV29-1, the J call TRBJ2-7, with TRBD2 matching over 16 bases. Germline values: CDR1 SQVTM, CDR2 ANQGSEA. V trimming: 6 bases; J trimming: 1 base; junction bases outside the gene matches: 6. The CDR3 has 16 amino acids. In nucleotides, the CDR3 is TGCAGCGTAGGGACTAGCGGGAGGGCCGGGTCCTACGAGCAGTACTTC. Its translation is CSVGTSGRAGSYEQYF.

The V call is TRBV30, the J call TRBJ1-2; the D gene is possibly TRBD1 (6 bases). The CDR3 length is 14 residues. Germline V lookup: CDR1 GTSNPN, CDR2 SVGIG (reference sequence). Trimming removed 0 bases at V and 4 bases at J, with 12 bases between. CDR3: CAWSVLGGGYGYTF. CDR3 coding DNA: TGTGCCTGGAGTGTACTCGGGGGCGGCTATGGCTACACCTTC.

Only one count was recorded for this clonotype. This sequence joins TRBV4-1 and TRBJ2-3, with D perhaps TRBD2 (5 bases). The V and J ends lost 4 bases and 1 base respectively, with 12 bases between them. This CDR3 contains 15 residues. CDR1 MGHRA and CDR2 YSYEKL come from the germline V gene. The CDR3 region has the DNA TGCGCCAGCAGCCCCCGGGGTTACGGCACAGATACGCAGTATTTT. Amino acids: CASSPRGYGTDTQYF.

V gene TRBV27 combines with J gene TRBJ1-4; D not certain. The CDR3 spans 15 residues. V lost 5 bases and J 3 bases, leaving 13 bases between the germline ends. Germline CDR1 reads MNHEY; CDR2 reads SMNVEV (reference sequence). The CDR3 loop is CASSLTQIANEKLFF. The CDR3, as DNA: TGTGCCAGCAGTCTGACACAGATCGCTAATGAAAAACTGTTTTTT.

V and J are TRBV30 and TRBJ1-2; D gene unclear. V was trimmed by 1 base and J by 6 bases, leaving 12 bases between them. The CDR3 loop spans 13 amino acids. Per germline, CDR1 GTSNPN and CDR2 SVGIG (reference sequence). The CDR3 nucleotides read TGTGCCTGGAGTGCGGTCCCAGCCAATGGCTACACCTTC. Amino acids: CAWSAVPANGYTF.

V and J are TRBV20-1 and TRBJ2-2; D assignment may be TRBD1 or TRBD2 (6 bases each). Trimming cost V 6 bases and J 3 bases, with 20 bases left between them. Germline V gene lookup returns CDR1 DFQATT and CDR2 SNEGSKA (reference sequence). This CDR3 has 16 residues. The CDR3 is CSASPWSGADTGELFF. CDR3 nucleotide sequence: TGCAGTGCCAGTCCCTGGTCGGGGGCCGACACCGGGGAGCTGTTTTTT.

This chain connects TRBV21-1 to TRBJ1-2; TRBD1 is the table's D call and was not checked against the DNA. TRBV21-1 is a recognized pseudogene. The CDR3 spans 15 residues. The CDR3 loop is CASSLPDPLNYGYTF. The CDR3 nucleotides read TGTGCCAGCAGCCTCCCGGACCCTCTTAACTATGGCTACACCTTC.

This rearrangement joins TRBV5-1 to TRBJ2-1; TRBD2 matches at 7 bases. The CDR3 runs 16 residues. The trim removed 0 bases at V and 4 bases at J, leaving 7 bases unmatched. The germline CDR1 and CDR2 sequences are SGHRS and YFSETQ. CDR3 coding DNA: TGCGCCAGCAGCTTGGGAGGACTAGGTGGTTACAATGAGCAGTTCTTC. It is translated as CASSLGGLGGYNEQFF.

The chain links TRBV19 to TRBJ2-7, with D uncertain. Germline CDR1 reads LNHDA; CDR2 reads SQIVND (reference sequence). CDR3 length: 14 amino acids. The V and J ends lost 5 bases and 2 bases respectively, with 13 bases between them. CDR3 sequence: CASSWGLDAYEQYF. The CDR3 bases are TGTGCCAGTAGTTGGGGTCTCGACGCCTACGAGCAGTACTTC.

The rearrangement links TRBV25-1 to TRBJ2-1; D is ambiguous. Trimming took 5 bases from V and 2 from J, leaving 16 bases between them. The germline CDR1 and CDR2 sequences are MGHDK and SYGVNS. This CDR3 has 16 amino acids. The CDR3 bases are TGTGCCAGCAGTAACGCGGAGACATGGGCCTACAATGAGCAGTTCTTC. As protein: CASSNAETWAYNEQFF.

The chain recombines TRBV27 with TRBJ1-1, with D possibly TRBD1 on 5 matching bases. In germline, CDR1 is MNHEY, CDR2 SMNVEV (reference sequence). Trimming pared 6 bases from V and 0 bases from J, leaving 17 bases between. The CDR3 is 16 residues long. CDR3 DNA sequence: TGTGCCAGCAGGTCCGAGGCAGGGTTGATGAACACTGAAGCTTTCTTT. Its translation: CASRSEAGLMNTEAFF.

This sequence joins TRBV3-1 and TRBJ2-2; 7 bases are shared with TRBD1. CDR1 and CDR2 (germline): LGHDT, YNNKEL (reference sequence). Unmatched junction bases numbered 5, after V lost 4 bases and J lost 3 bases. The CDR3 consists of 15 residues. CDR3 sequence: CASSPGTADTGELFF. The DNA for the CDR3 is TGTGCCAGCAGCCCAGGGACAGCGGACACCGGGGAGCTGTTTTTT.

This clonotype was detected only a few times. The chain uses TRBV6-1 and TRBJ1-1, with D tentatively TRBD1 (5 bases). This CDR3 region has 14 residues. Germline lookup yields CDR1 MNHNS and CDR2 SASEGT. V was trimmed by 8 bases and J by 5 bases, leaving 18 bases between them. CDR3 residues: CASEGRGGGTEAFF. The CDR3 nucleotides are TGTGCCAGCGAGGGCCGGGGGGGTGGAACTGAAGCTTTCTTT.

The V and J genes are TRBV20-1 and TRBJ1-4; D not resolved. With 2 bases removed from V and 0 bases from J, the gap between germline ends came to 13 bases. Germline CDR1 DFQATT, CDR2 SNEGSKA (reference sequence). This CDR3 is built from 16 residues. The DNA of the CDR3 is TGCAGTGCTAGACCCGGCAGCATCGCAACTAATGAAAAACTGTTTTTT. Its translation: CSARPGSIATNEKLFF.

The rearrangement joins TRBV30 to TRBJ2-1; no definite D call. Germline loops: CDR1 GTSNPN, CDR2 SVGIG (reference sequence). V shed 5 bases and J shed 5 bases, with 10 bases lying between them. This CDR3 contains 12 residues. CDR3 protein: CAWDGYDNEQFF. CDR3 DNA sequence: TGTGCCTGGGACGGATACGACAATGAGCAGTTCTTC. The full variable domain, rest sourced from reference TRBV30 and TRBJ2-1, is SQTIHQWPATLVQPVGSPLSLECTVEGTSNPNLYWYRQAAGRGLQLLFYSVGIGQISSEVPQNLSASRPQDRQFILSSKKLLLSDSGFYLCAWDGYDNEQFFGPGTRLTVL.

The chain joins TRBV11-2 to TRBJ1-1, with TRBD1 as a possible D gene (6 bases). This CDR3 is built from 17 residues. V shed 4 bases and J shed 1 base, with 19 bases lying between them. Germline V gene sequence: CDR1 SGHAT, CDR2 FQNNGV. The CDR3 nucleotides read TGTGCCAGCAGCTATGCCCCGGGACAAAGCCAGAACACTGAAGCTTTCTTT. It codes for CASSYAPGQSQNTEAFF.

The rearrangement links TRBV9 to TRBJ1-5, with D perhaps matching TRBD1 (6 bases). Deletions cut 4 bases from V and 8 bases from J, with 19 bases between. The germline CDR1 and CDR2 sequences are SGDLS and YYNGEE. The CDR3 is 15 amino acids. CDR3 sequence reads: CASSPEGVLGEPQHF. As DNA, the CDR3 is TGTGCCAGCAGCCCCGAGGGGGTCCTGGGGGAGCCCCAGCATTTT.